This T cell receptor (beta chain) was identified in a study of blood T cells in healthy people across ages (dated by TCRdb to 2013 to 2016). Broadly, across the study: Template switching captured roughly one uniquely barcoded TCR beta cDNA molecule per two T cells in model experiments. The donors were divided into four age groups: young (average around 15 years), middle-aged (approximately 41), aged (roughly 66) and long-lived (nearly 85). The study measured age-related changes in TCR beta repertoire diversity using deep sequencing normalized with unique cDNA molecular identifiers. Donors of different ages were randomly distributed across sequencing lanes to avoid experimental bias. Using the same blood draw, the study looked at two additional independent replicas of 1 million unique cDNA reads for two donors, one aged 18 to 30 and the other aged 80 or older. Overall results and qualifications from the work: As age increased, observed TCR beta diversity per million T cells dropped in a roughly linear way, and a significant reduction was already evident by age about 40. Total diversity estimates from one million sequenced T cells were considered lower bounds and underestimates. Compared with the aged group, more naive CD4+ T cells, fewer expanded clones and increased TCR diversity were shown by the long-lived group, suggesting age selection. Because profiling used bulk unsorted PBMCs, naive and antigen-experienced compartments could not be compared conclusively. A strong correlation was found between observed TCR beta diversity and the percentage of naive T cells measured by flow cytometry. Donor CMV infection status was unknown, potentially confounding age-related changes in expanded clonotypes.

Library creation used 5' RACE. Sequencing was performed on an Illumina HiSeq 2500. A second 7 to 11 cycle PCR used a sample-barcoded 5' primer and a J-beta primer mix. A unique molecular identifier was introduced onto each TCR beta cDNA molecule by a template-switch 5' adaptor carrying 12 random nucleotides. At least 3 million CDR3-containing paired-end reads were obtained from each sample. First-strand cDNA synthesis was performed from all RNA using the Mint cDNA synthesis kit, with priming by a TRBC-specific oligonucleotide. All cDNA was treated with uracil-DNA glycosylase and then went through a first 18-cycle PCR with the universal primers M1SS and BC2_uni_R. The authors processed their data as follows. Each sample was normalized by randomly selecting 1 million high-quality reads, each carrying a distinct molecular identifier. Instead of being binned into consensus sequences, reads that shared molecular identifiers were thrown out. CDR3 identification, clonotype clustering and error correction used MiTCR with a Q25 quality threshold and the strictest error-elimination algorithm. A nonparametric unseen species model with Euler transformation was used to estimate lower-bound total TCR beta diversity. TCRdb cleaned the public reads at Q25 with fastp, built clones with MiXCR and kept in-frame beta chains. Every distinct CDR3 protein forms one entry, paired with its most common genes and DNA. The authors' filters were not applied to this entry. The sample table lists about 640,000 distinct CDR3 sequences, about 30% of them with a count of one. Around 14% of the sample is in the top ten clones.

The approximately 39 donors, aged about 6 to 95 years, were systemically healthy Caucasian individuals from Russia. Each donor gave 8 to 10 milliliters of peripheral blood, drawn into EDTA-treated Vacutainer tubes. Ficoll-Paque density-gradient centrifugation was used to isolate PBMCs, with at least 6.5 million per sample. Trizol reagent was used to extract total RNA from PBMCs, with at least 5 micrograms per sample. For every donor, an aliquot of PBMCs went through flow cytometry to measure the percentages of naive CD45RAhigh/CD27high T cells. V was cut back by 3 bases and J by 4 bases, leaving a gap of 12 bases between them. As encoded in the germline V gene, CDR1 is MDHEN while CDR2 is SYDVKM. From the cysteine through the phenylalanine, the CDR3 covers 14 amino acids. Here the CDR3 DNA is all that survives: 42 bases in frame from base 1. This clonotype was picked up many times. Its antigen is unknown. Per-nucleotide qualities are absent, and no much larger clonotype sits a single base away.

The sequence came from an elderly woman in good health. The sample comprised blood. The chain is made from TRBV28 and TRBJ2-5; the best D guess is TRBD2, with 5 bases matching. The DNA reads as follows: TGTGCCAGCAGTTTGATCGGGAACGGAGAGACCCAGTACTTC. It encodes CASSLIGNGETQYF.